Given below is one T cell receptor (beta chain) in context. Its cognate antigen is unknown. A junction boundary mismatches the germline segment, possibly from a read error. The CDR3 is made up of 15 amino acids. CDR1 and CDR2 (germline): MGHDK, SYGVNS. Hyperthyroidism in the patients, aged 18 to 65, was newly diagnosed and under 2 months in duration. Not enrolled were patients with uncontrolled infection, other autoimmune disease, pregnancy or lactation. Initially, at the first diagnosis of hyperthyroidism and before any ophthalmopathy symptoms, blood was sampled. The sample originates from a study of T cells in Graves' hyperthyroidism and ophthalmopathy. General observations from the study: Most thyroid-expanded clonotypes above 0.001 were also found in blood.

Amplification of TCR beta CDR3 regions was performed using RNA transcripts as template. TCR CDR3 regions were first amplified by RT-PCR with HTBI primers. TCRdb re-called the multiplex PCR reads with MiXCR, one entry per CDR3 protein. The sample records nearly 600,000 distinct CDR3 sequences, about 14% being singletons. The chain is built from TRBV25-1 and TRBJ1-2, with 8 bases that match TRBD1. Sequencing used blood. The receptor was isolated from a woman under 40 with Graves' hyperthyroidism that later progressed to Graves' ophthalmopathy. CDR3 residues: CASSTDRDSNYGDTF. CDR3 bases: TGTGCCAGCAGTACGGACAGGGACAGTAACTATGGCGACACCTTC.